This TCR beta chain stems from a study of shared clonotypes between healthy human individuals. Whole-study findings and limits: Four donors had around 5% of their naive CD4 clonotypes in common. Generally, estimated richness proved larger in naive subsets than it did in memory subsets.

About this clone itself: Its antigen remains unknown.

The repertoire was sequenced with immunoSEQ multiplex PCR; TCRdb's copy has only in-frame clones and lacks some. The sample lists approximately 720,000 clones, around 72% occurring once. The CDR3 is 13 amino acids. Deletions cut 6 bases from V and 8 bases from J, with 16 bases between. Germline V gives CDR1 SNHLY, CDR2 FYNNEI. The clonotype comes from a woman in her 30s in good health. The sample consisted of memory CD4+ T cells sorted from blood. Subset in this sample: CD45RA-negative fraction. The chain employs TRBV2 and TRBJ1-2, with a weak D call TRBD1 (5 bases). CDR3 loop: CASSRGMGVGYTF. DNA for the CDR3: TGTGCCAGCAGCCGCGGGATGGGGGTAGGCTACACCTTC.